The T cell receptor (beta chain) described here comes from a study of shared clonotypes between healthy human individuals. To note about this clone: At one of its ends the junction is not consistent with the germline gene, which may arise from a read error.

Profiling relied on immunoSEQ multiplex PCR, and the TCRdb table lists in-frame clones only, not all of them. The sample carries about 380,000 clones, 90% to 98% recorded once. Germline V lookup: CDR1 ENHRY, CDR2 SYGVKD. The CDR3 totals 14 residues. In CD8 memory, CD45RO+ cells were put together with CCR7-negative CD45RA+ TemRA cells. This chain uses TRBV10-3 with TRBJ1-5; TRBD1 agrees at 8 bases. The sequence derives from a man aged 25-45 years in good health. The sample was memory CD8+ T cells sorted from blood. Subset denoted: CD45RO+ cells pooled with CCR7-negative TemRA cells. The CDR3: CAISEQGGDQPQHF. CDR3 DNA sequence: TGTGCCATAAGTGAACAGGGGGGCGATCAGCCCCAGCATTTT.